These 18 T cell receptor beta chains share one sample of origin, sequenced in a study of regulatory T cells in long-lasting Graves disease. CDR3 regions were amplified by Arm-PCR using iRepertoire HTBI primers to build TCR beta libraries. TCRdb redid the calling of the multiplex PCR reads with MiXCR, one entry per CDR3 protein. The sample contains 450,000 to 500,000 distinct CDR3 sequences, about a sixth of which appear only once. Specified time point: newly diagnosed GD, antithyroid drugs for less than 3 months. The TCR library was prepared using RNA isolated from PBMCs. This sample also belongs to another study, concerning T cells in Graves' hyperthyroidism and ophthalmopathy.

The material was peripheral blood mononuclear cells (PBMCs), obtained at new diagnosis, from a patient treated with antithyroid drugs. These receptors were obtained from a middle-aged man with Graves disease.

V is TRBV14 and J is TRBJ2-7, with a weak D call TRBD1 (5 bases). Germline V lookup: CDR1 SGHDN, CDR2 FVKESK. The CDR3 covers 14 residues. Trimming took 5 bases from V and 6 from J, leaving 17 bases between them. CDR3 region: CASSEVGVSGEQYF. CDR3 coding DNA: TGTGCCAGCAGCGAAGTAGGGGTATCGGGCGAGCAGTACTTC.

This clonotype was found a few times. This chain uses TRBV5-1 with TRBJ2-7; 8 bases line up with TRBD2. V shed 3 bases and J 3 bases; nucleotides not matched to a gene: 5. The CDR3 is 14 amino acids. The V gene's germline CDR1 is SGHRS and CDR2 YFSETQ. Here the CDR3 DNA reads TGCGCCAGCAGCTCCATAGCGGGGAACTACGAGCAGTACTTC. This codes for CASSSIAGNYEQYF.

This clonotype came up a few times. The V and J genes are TRBV29-1 and TRBJ2-1, with D hard to call. The CDR3 totals 15 residues. V shed 6 bases and J shed 4 bases, with 19 bases lying between them. The V gene's germline CDR1 is SQVTM and CDR2 ANQGSEA. CDR3 sequence reads: CSVFKATNPYNEQFF. The CDR3 DNA follows: TGCAGCGTCTTCAAAGCGACAAACCCTTACAATGAGCAGTTCTTC.

Here the CDR3 DNA reads TGTGCCAGCAGGCGGATAGGGGGGTACACTGAAGCTTTCTTT. It codes for CASRRIGGYTEAFF. The V call is TRBV5-5, the J call TRBJ1-1, with D possibly being TRBD1 (6 bases). The CDR3 contains 14 residues. With 5 bases removed from V and 3 bases from J, the gap between germline ends came to 14 bases. Germline CDR1 and CDR2: SGHKS and YYEKEE (reference sequence).

This clonotype was picked up a small number of times. The chain carries TRBV29-1 and TRBJ2-3; TRBD2 agrees at 10 bases. Germline loops: CDR1 SQVTM, CDR2 ANQGSEA. Trimming took 8 bases from V and 6 from J; bases not matched to a gene: 11. The CDR3 covers 14 residues. The CDR3 coding sequence is TGCAGCTTCGAAGGGGCTAGCGGGAGCGATACGCAGTATTTT. As protein: CSFEGASGSDTQYF.

This clonotype showed up many times. V gene TRBV3-1 combines with J gene TRBJ2-4; the D gene is possibly TRBD2 (5 bases). Trimming cost V 1 base and J 0 bases, with 19 bases left between them. Germline V lookup: CDR1 LGHDT, CDR2 YNNKEL (reference sequence). The CDR3 spans 19 residues. In DNA form, the CDR3 reads TGTGCCAGCAGCCAAGTTTCTTTTTCAGCGGCACTAGCCAAAAACATTCAGTACTTC. This gives the protein CASSQVSFSAALAKNIQYF.

The rearrangement links TRBV18 to TRBJ1-1, with D possibly TRBD1 on 6 matching bases. Germline assignment: CDR1 KGHSH and CDR2 LQKENI. V dropped 2 bases and J dropped 3 bases, with 13 bases sitting between them. The CDR3 covers 15 residues. CDR3 sequence reads: CASSPGGPRDTEAFF. The CDR3 DNA is TGTGCCAGCTCACCAGGGGGGCCGAGGGACACTGAAGCTTTCTTT.

Ten or more counts support this clonotype. The chain joins TRBV2 to TRBJ2-1; 10 nucleotides line up with TRBD2. V gave up 4 bases and J gave up 15 bases; unmatched junction bases: 12. Germline CDR1 reads SNHLY; CDR2 reads FYNNEI. The CDR3 consists of 14 residues. CDR3 loop: CASSGSSGSSPRFF. The CDR3 nucleotides read TGTGCCAGCAGTGGGTCTAGCGGGAGCTCCCCTCGGTTCTTC.

This clonotype was observed at least ten times. V and J are TRBV11-3 and TRBJ2-3; tentative D call: TRBD1 (5 bases). Trimming pared 4 bases from V and 4 bases from J, leaving 15 bases between. CDR1 is SGHNT and CDR2 is YENEEA in the germline V gene. The CDR3 extends over 15 amino acids. The CDR3 loop reads CASSSRGLSPDTQYF. The CDR3 nucleotides are TGTGCCAGCAGCTCAAGGGGCCTTTCCCCAGATACGCAGTATTTT.

This clonotype was counted at least ten times. The chain has TRBV7-2 and TRBJ2-5; D might be TRBD1 or TRBD2, each matching 5 bases. Germline CDR1 SGHTA, CDR2 FQGNSA. Trimming took 5 bases from V and 4 from J, leaving 20 bases between them. The CDR3 extends over 16 amino acids. CDR3 in amino acids: CASSMVGAVRRETQYF. The CDR3 coding sequence is TGTGCCAGCAGCATGGTCGGGGCGGTAAGGCGAGAGACCCAGTACTTC.

Details on this clonotype: Being one base from a much bigger clone, this may be a read error. This chain uses TRBV30 with TRBJ2-1, with unresolved D. The CDR3 length is 13 residues. Germline CDR1 reads GTSNPN; CDR2 reads SVGIG (reference sequence). V was trimmed by 1 base and J by 10 bases, leaving 14 bases between them. CDR3 in DNA: TGTGCCTGGAGTGCGTTAGGTCCGGGCGAGCAGTTCTTC. It specifies CAWSALGPGEQFF.

A few counts support this clonotype. The chain couples TRBV20-1 to TRBJ2-1; 8 bases map to TRBD2. CDR1 is DFQATT and CDR2 is SNEGSKA in the germline V gene (reference sequence). The CDR3 contains 15 residues. Unmatched junction bases numbered 6, after V lost 1 base and J lost 4 bases. CDR3 loop: CSARGSTSGYNEQFF. The DNA of the CDR3 is TGCAGTGCTAGAGGTTCCACTAGCGGATACAATGAGCAGTTCTTC.

Concerning this clonotype itself: Germline and junction disagree at one end, which may indicate a read error. The CDR3: CASSLLSPGVVSADAQYF. In DNA, the CDR3 is TGTGCCAGCAGTTTGCTTTCGCCCGGGGTCGTTTCAGCAGATGCGCAGTATTTT. The J gene is TRBJ2-3, the V gene TRBV27; maybe TRBD2 (5 bases). Germline CDR1 and CDR2: MNHEY and SMNVEV (reference sequence). The CDR3 sequence is 18 residues long.

This clonotype occurred many times. This chain joins TRBV6-1 and TRBJ2-1; 16 bases agree with TRBD2. The V and J ends lost 7 bases and 2 bases, in that order; junction bases with no gene match: 5. Germline CDR1 is MNHNS and CDR2 is SASEGT. The CDR3 spans 17 residues. CDR3 nucleotide sequence: TGTGCCAGCACTCCAGGGACTAGCGGGAGGGCCTACAATGAGCAGTTCTTC. This sequence encodes CASTPGTSGRAYNEQFF.

This clonotype was counted ten times or more. The junction departs from the called germline gene at one end, perhaps through a read error. V and J are TRBV20-1 and TRBJ2-1, with TRBD2 matching over 10 bases. CDR1 and CDR2 (germline): DFQATT, SNEGSKA (reference sequence). The CDR3 consists of 14 residues. The CDR3 coding sequence is TGCAGTACTAGAGATAGCGGGAGGAGGGATGAGCAGTTCTTC. Translation: CSTRDSGRRDEQFF.

This clonotype was counted a few times. This chain connects TRBV19 to TRBJ2-1, with a weak D call TRBD1 (6 bases). The CDR3 loop spans 15 amino acids. V lost 5 bases and J lost 0, with 11 bases in between. Germline CDR1 reads LNHDA; CDR2 reads SQIVND (reference sequence). The CDR3 loop reads CASSSQGSSYNEQFF. The CDR3 region has the DNA TGTGCCAGTAGTTCCCAGGGGTCCTCCTACAATGAGCAGTTCTTC.

This clonotype was seen repeatedly, ten times or more. The chain couples TRBV5-6 to TRBJ2-2, with D possibly being TRBD2 (5 bases). The CDR3 has 13 amino acids. V lost 3 bases and J 8 bases, leaving 11 bases between the germline ends. Germline assignment: CDR1 SGHDT and CDR2 YYEEEE. This chain's CDR3 is CASSSGLGGELFF. As DNA, the CDR3 is TGTGCCAGCAGCTCCGGACTCGGTGGGGAGCTGTTTTTT.

This clonotype appeared many times. The chain is built from TRBV7-3 and TRBJ2-6, with a tentative D call TRBD1 (5 bases). Germline V lookup: CDR1 SGHTA, CDR2 FQGTGA. The length of the CDR3 is 16 residues. The ends were cut back, 4 bases at V and 0 bases at J, with 10 bases in the middle. CDR3 sequence (DNA): TGTGCCAGCAGCTCCACCGACAGCTCTGGGGCCAACGTCCTGACTTTC. Translated: CASSSTDSSGANVLTF.